Below, one TCR beta chain is given with its context. These data belong to a study of blood T cells in healthy people across ages. The CDR3 loop spans 15 amino acids. Trimming removed 3 bases from V and 1 base from J; junction bases left unmatched: 0. The use of a sample-barcoded 5' primer and a J-beta primer mix characterized a second PCR of roughly 6 to 11 cycles. TCRdb called the 5' RACE reads again in MiXCR, with one record for every CDR3 protein. The data show hundreds of thousands of distinct CDR3 sequences, about 56% seen once. The draw of peripheral blood yielded 8.5 to 10 milliliters from each donor.

Material for sequencing was blood. This chain uses TRBV12-3 or TRBV12-4 with TRBJ2-3, with TRBD2 identical over 11 bases. This clonotype was obtained from a middle-aged man in good health. The CDR3 spells CASSFSGGGTDTQYF. In DNA, the CDR3 is TGTGCCAGCAGTTTTAGCGGGGGGGGCACAGATACGCAGTATTTT.